Listed here is a single T cell receptor (beta chain). Its antigen remains unidentified. The sample originates from a study of blood T cells in healthy people across ages. Study-wide findings and caveats: Per million T cells, TCR beta diversity dropped roughly linearly as age increased.

Primed by a sample-barcoded 5' primer and a J-beta primer mix, a second PCR proceeded for 7 to 11 cycles. MiXCR was run by TCRdb on the 5' RACE reads, yielding one entry per CDR3 protein. The sample comprises 700,000 to 850,000 distinct CDR3 sequences, about 53% of which are singletons, and about two fifths rests with the top ten. Healthy Caucasians from Russia aged about 6 to 90 served as donors. The draw of peripheral blood yielded around 9.6 milliliters from each donor. The CDR3 has 17 residues. Per germline, CDR1 SGDLS and CDR2 YYNGEE. Trimming cost V 3 bases and J 3 bases; bases outside gene matches: 12.

The TCR was taken from a man older than 75 in good health. Sequencing used blood. This chain connects TRBV9 to TRBJ2-4, with 7 bases identical to TRBD1. CDR3 in amino acids: CASSGDGGQVGKNIQYF. Here the CDR3 DNA reads TGTGCCAGCAGCGGTGACGGTGGACAGGTGGGCAAAAACATTCAGTACTTC. The whole variable domain, remainder taken from reference TRBV9 and TRBJ2-4, is DSGVTQTPKHLITATGQRVTLRCSPRSGDLSVYWYQQSLDQGLQFLIQYYNGEERAKGNILERFSAQQFPDLHSELNLSSLELGDSALYFCASSGDGGQVGKNIQYFGAGTRLSVL.